The 10 T cell receptor beta chains below all came from one sample that was sequenced in a study of CD4 T cells in relation to SARS-CoV-2 and coronaviruses. Using immunoSEQ multiplex PCR, the repertoire was profiled, and TCRdb retains in-frame clones only, with some absent. The data contain 20,000 or so clones, over 70% of them seen just once; the ten biggest clones take up about 10%. These receptors have no identified antigens. Unexposed donor CD4+ T cells date from 2011-2018, before the COVID-19 pandemic. Isolation of CD4+ T cells took place after approximately eleven days in culture. Source material: CD4+ T cells from PBMCs, cultured in vitro. The receptors derive from a human donor in good health.

Remarks on this clone: Other DNA sequences in this specimen translate into the identical CDR3. V gene TRBV9 combines with J gene TRBJ1-3; no clear D gene. CDR3 length: 14 amino acids. V was cut by 0 bases and J by 3 bases, with 7 bases left in between. The germline V gene has CDR1 SGDLS and CDR2 YYNGEE. CDR3 sequence: CASSVEGFGNTIYF. Here the CDR3 DNA reads TGTGCCAGCAGCGTAGAGGGTTTTGGAAACACCATATATTTT.

This chain connects TRBV3-1 (or the pseudogene TRBV3-2) to TRBJ1-1, with D hard to call. Germline V gene sequence: CDR1 LGHDT, CDR2 YNNKEL (reference sequence). V was clipped by 2 bases and J by 0 bases, with 10 bases between them. The CDR3 totals 15 residues. The CDR3 DNA follows: TGTGCCAGCAGCCAATTAGGTTTTATGAACACTGAAGCTTTCTTT. This sequence encodes CASSQLGFMNTEAFF.

This chain links TRBV6-6 with TRBJ1-4, with D perhaps TRBD1 (5 bases). V gave up 5 bases and J gave up 8 bases, with 15 bases separating them. The germline V gene has CDR1 MNHNY and CDR2 SVGAGI (reference sequence). This CDR3 region has 14 residues. This CDR3 is CASSTLGGREKLFF. CDR3 DNA: TGTGCCAGCAGTACCCTGGGGGGACGGGAAAAACTGTTTTTT.

The rearrangement links TRBV7-9 to TRBJ1-1; 7 bases agree with TRBD1. The J segment lost 6 bases and the V segment lost 2 bases, leaving 3 bases of the junction unmatched. The CDR3 runs to 13 residues. Germline V gives CDR1 SEHNR, CDR2 FQNEAQ (reference sequence). CDR3 amino acids: CASSLQGVAEAFF. CDR3 nucleotide sequence: TGTGCCAGCAGCTTACAGGGGGTGGCTGAAGCTTTCTTT.

This chain links TRBV7-7 with TRBJ2-2; D uncertain. From germline, CDR1 is SSHAT and CDR2 FNYEAQ (reference sequence). The CDR3 extends over 15 amino acids. V lost 1 base, J lost 0 bases, and 6 bases lay in between. The CDR3 DNA sequence: TGTGCCAGCAGCTTAGGCAGTACGAACACCGGGGAGCTGTTTTTT. This translates into CASSLGSTNTGELFF.

This clone is large. CDR3 in DNA: TGCGCCAGCAGCTTGGAGCGGGGTCGAGACTTGAACACTGAAGCTTTCTTT. Translating it yields CASSLERGRDLNTEAFF. The chain employs TRBV5-1 and TRBJ1-1; unclear D gene. The V and J ends lost 0 bases and 0 bases respectively, with 15 bases between them. This CDR3 comprises 17 residues. CDR1 and CDR2 (germline): SGHRS, YFSETQ.

This chain uses TRBV6-5 with TRBJ1-5, with TRBD1 as a possible D gene (6 bases). This CDR3 spans 14 amino acids. Trimming removed 6 bases at V and 3 bases at J, with 12 bases between. Germline V lookup: CDR1 MNHEY, CDR2 SVGAGI. The DNA for the CDR3 is TGTGCCAGCAGCTCCGGACAGATCAATCAGCCCCAGCATTTT. This gives the protein CASSSGQINQPQHF.

The rearrangement links TRBV4-1 to TRBJ1-3; D is uncertain. The V end lost 4 bases, the J end lost 1 base, and 14 bases lay between the germline ends. Looked up from germline, CDR1 is MGHRA and CDR2 is YSYEKL. CDR3 size: 16 residues. This CDR3 is CASSPHRVGSGNTIYF. As DNA, the CDR3 is TGCGCCAGCAGCCCCCATAGGGTAGGGTCTGGAAACACCATATATTTT.

V usage is TRBV6-5 and J usage is TRBJ2-7, with a tentative D call TRBD2 (6 bases). Per the germline V gene, CDR1 is MNHEY and CDR2 is SVGAGI. The CDR3 contains 15 residues. Between the trimmed V and J ends, which lost 6 bases and 3 bases, there was a span of 18 bases. This CDR3 is CASRGLSTSVYEQYF. The CDR3 DNA sequence: TGTGCCAGCAGGGGATTGTCGACTAGTGTCTACGAGCAGTACTTC.

The chain joins TRBV19 to TRBJ2-5, with TRBD1 identical over 8 bases. The CDR3 runs 14 residues. Germline loops: CDR1 LNHDA, CDR2 SQIVND (reference sequence). Unmatched junction bases numbered 8, after V lost 8 bases and J lost 3 bases. CDR3 loop: CASPPRGPEETQYF. The CDR3 region has the DNA TGTGCCAGTCCGCCCAGGGGGCCAGAAGAGACCCAGTACTTC.